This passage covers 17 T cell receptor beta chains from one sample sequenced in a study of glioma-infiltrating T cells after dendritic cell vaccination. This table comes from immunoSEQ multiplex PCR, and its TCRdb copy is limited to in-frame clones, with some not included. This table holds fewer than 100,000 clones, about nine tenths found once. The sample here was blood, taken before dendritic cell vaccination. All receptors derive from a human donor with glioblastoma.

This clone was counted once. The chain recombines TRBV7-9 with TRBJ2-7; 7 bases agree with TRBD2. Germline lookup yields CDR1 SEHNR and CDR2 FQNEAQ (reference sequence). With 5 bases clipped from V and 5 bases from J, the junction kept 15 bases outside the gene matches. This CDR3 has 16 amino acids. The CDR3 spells CASSREGGRELHEQYF. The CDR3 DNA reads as TGTGCCAGCAGCCGCGAGGGAGGGCGGGAGCTTCACGAGCAGTACTTC.

The CDR3 nucleotides read TGTGCCAGCAGGGAGGGCGGGACTAAAACCTACGAGCAGTACTTC. This encodes CASREGGTKTYEQYF. The chain joins TRBV6-5 to TRBJ2-7, with 7 bases identical to TRBD2. The germline V gene has CDR1 MNHEY and CDR2 SVGAGI. CDR3 size: 15 residues. The junction had 10 bases not matched to a gene; V was cut back by 6 bases and J by 2 bases.

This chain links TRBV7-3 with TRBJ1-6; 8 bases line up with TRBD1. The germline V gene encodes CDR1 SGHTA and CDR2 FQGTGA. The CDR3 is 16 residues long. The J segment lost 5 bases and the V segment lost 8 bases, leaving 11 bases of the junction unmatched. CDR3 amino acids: CASLPTGVNDNSPLHF. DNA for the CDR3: TGTGCCAGCCTACCGACAGGGGTTAATGATAATTCACCCCTCCACTTT.

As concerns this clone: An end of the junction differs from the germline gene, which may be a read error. The CDR3 coding sequence is TGTGCCAGCAGAGAAGACAGGGTACGCAATCAGCCCCAGCATTTT. Translated: CASREDRVRNQPQHF. The chain employs TRBV2 and TRBJ1-5, with 7 nucleotides matching TRBD1. This CDR3 has 15 residues. Looked up from germline, CDR1 is SNHLY and CDR2 is FYNNEI.

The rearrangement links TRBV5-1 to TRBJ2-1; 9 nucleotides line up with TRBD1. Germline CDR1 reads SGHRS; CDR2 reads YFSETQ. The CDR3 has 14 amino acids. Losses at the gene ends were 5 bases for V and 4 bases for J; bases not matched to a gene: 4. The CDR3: CASSTGGGYNEQFF. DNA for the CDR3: TGCGCCAGCAGTACAGGGGGCGGTTACAATGAGCAGTTCTTC. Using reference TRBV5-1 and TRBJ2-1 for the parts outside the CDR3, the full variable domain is KAGVTQTPRYLIKTRGQQVTLSCSPISGHRSVSWYQQTPGQGLQFLFEYFSETQRNKGNFPGRFSGRQFSNSRSEMNVSTLELGDSALYLCASSTGGGYNEQFFGPGTRLTVL.

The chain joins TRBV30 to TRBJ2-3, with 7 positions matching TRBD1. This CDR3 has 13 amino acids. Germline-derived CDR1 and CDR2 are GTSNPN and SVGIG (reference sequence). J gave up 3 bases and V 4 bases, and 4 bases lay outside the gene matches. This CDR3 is CAWNRQGTDTQYF. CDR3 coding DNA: TGTGCCTGGAACCGACAGGGAACAGATACGCAGTATTTT.

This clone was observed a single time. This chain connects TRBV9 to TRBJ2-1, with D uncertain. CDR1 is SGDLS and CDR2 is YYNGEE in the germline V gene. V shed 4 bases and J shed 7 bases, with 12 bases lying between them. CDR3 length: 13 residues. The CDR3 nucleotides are TGTGCCAGCAGCTCGGAAGCTAGGAATGAGCAGTTCTTC. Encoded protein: CASSSEARNEQFF.

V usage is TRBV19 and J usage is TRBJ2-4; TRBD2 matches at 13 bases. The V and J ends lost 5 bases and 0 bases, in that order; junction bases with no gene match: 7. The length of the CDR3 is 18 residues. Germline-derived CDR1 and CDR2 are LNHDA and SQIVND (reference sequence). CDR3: CASSPGLAGELAKNIQYF. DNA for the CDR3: TGTGCCAGTAGTCCTGGACTAGCGGGAGAGCTAGCCAAAAACATTCAGTACTTC.

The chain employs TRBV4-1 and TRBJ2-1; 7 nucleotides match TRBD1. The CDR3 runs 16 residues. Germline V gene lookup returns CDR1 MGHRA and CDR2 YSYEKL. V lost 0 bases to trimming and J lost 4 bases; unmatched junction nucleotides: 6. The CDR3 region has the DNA TGCGCCAGCAGCCAAGATTACGGACAGGCATACAATGAGCAGTTCTTC. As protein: CASSQDYGQAYNEQFF.

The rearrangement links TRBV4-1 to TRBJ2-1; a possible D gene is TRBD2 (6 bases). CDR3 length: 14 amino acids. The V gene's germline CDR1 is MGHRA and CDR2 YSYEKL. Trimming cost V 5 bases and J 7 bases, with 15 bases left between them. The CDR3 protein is CASSSAGTGNEQFF. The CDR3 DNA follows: TGCGCCAGCAGCTCGGCAGGGACTGGGAATGAGCAGTTCTTC.

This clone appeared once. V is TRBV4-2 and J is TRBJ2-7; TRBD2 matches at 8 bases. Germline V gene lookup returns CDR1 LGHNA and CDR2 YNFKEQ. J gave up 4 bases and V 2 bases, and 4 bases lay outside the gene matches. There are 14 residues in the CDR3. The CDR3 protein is CASSQQRESYEQYF. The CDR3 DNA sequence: TGTGCCAGCAGCCAACAGCGGGAGTCTTACGAGCAGTACTTC.

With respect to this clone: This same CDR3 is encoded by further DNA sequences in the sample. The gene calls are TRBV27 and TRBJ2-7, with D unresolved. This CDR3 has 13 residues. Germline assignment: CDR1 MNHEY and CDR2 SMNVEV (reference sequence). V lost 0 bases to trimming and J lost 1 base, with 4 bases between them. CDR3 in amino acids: CASSLSLSYEQYF. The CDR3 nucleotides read TGTGCCAGCAGTTTATCTTTATCCTACGAGCAGTACTTC.

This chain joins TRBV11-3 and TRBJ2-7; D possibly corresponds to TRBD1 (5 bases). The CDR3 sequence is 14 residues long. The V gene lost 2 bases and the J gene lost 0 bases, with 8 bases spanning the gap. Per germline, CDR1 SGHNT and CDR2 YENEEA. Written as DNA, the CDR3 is TGTGCCAGCAGCTTAAACAGGACCTCCTACGAGCAGTACTTC. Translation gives CASSLNRTSYEQYF.

CDR3 sequence: CASSFSGNPPDTQYF. The CDR3 region has the DNA TGTGCCAGCAGCTTTAGCGGGAACCCCCCAGATACGCAGTATTTT. The chain couples TRBV9 to TRBJ2-3; 8 bases are shared with TRBD2. CDR3 size: 15 residues. Losses at the gene ends were 4 bases for V and 4 bases for J; bases not matched to a gene: 8. The germline CDR1 and CDR2 sequences are SGDLS and YYNGEE.

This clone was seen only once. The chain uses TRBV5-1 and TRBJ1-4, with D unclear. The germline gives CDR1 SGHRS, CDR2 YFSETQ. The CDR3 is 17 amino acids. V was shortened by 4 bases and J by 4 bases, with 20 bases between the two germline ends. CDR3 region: CASSPAPRGIYNEKLFF. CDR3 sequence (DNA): TGCGCCAGCAGCCCCGCCCCGAGAGGGATCTATAATGAAAAACTGTTTTTT.

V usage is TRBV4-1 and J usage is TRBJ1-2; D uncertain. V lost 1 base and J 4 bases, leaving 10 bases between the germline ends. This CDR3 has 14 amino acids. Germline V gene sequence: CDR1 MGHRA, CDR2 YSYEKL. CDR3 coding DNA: TGCGCCAGCAGCCAAGTAATGGGCAGCTATGGCTACACCTTC. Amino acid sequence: CASSQVMGSYGYTF.

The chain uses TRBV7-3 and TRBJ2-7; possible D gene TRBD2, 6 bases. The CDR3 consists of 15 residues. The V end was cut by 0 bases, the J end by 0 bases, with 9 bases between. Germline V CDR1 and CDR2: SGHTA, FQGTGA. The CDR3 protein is CASSLTHGSSYEQYF. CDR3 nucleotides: TGTGCCAGCAGCTTAACGCACGGGAGCTCCTACGAGCAGTACTTC.